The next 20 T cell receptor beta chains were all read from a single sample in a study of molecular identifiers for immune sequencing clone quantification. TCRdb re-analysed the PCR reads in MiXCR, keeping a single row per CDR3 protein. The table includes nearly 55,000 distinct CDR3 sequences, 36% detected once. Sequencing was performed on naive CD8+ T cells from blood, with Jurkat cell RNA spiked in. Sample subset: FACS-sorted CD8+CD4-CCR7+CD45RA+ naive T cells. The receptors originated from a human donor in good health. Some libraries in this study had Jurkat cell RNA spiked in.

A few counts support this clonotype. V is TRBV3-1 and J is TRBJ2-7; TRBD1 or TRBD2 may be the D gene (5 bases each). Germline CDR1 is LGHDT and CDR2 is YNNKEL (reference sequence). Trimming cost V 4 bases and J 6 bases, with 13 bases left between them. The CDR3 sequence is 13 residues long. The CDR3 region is CASSPGRSCEQYF. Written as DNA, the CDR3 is TGTGCCAGCAGCCCGGGACGGAGCTGCGAGCAGTACTTC.

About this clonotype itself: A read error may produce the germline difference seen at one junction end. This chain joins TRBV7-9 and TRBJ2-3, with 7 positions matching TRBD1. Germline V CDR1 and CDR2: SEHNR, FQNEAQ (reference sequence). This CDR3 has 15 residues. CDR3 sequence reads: CASTGDRPYTDTQCF. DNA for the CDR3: TGTGCCAGCACCGGGGACAGACCCTACACAGATACGCAGTGTTTT.

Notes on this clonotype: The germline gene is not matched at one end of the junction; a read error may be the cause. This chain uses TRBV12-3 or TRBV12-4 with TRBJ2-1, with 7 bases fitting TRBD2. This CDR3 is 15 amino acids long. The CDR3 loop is CVSSLKAGDVYEQFF. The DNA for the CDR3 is TGTGTCAGCAGTTTAAAGGCGGGAGACGTGTATGAGCAGTTCTTC.

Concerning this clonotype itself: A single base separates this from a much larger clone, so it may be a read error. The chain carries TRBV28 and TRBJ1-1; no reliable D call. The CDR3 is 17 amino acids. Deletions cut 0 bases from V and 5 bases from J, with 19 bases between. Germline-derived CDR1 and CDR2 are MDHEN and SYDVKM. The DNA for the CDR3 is TGTGCCAGCAGTTTATGGGGTACCATGGGCGGGTCTACTGAAGCTTTCTTT. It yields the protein CASSLWGTMGGSTEAFF.

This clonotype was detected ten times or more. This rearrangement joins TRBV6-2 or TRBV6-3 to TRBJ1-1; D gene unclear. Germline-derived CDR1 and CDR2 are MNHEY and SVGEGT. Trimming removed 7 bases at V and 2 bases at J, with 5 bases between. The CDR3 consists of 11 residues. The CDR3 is CASNGNTEAFF. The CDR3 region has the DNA TGTGCCAGCAATGGAAACACTGAAGCTTTCTTT.

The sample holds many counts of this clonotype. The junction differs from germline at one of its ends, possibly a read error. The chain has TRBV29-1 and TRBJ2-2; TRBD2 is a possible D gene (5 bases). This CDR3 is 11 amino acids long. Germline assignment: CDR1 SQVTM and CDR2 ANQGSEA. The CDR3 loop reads CSVEVEAIPSF. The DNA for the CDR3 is TGCAGCGTTGAAGTGGAGGCGATTCCGTCTTTT.

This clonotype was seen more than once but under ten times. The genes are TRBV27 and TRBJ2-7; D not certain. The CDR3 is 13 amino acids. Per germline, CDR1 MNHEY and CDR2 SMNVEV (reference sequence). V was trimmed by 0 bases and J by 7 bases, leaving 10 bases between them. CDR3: CASSLSIAEEQYF. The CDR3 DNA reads TGTGCCAGCAGTTTATCAATCGCTGAAGAGCAGTACTTC.

The CDR3 bases are TGTGCCAGCAGTCAGGACAGGGATGAAGCTTTCTTT. It encodes CASSQDRDEAFF. V gene TRBV28 combines with J gene TRBJ1-1; 8 nucleotides align to TRBD1. The CDR3 loop spans 12 amino acids. Germline-derived CDR1 and CDR2 are MDHEN and SYDVKM. J was trimmed by 7 bases and V by 5 bases; bases with no gene match: 3.

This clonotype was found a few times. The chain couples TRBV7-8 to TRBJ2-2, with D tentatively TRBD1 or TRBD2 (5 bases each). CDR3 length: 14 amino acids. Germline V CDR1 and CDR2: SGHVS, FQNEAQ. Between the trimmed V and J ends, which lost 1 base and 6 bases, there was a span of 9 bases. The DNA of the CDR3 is TGTGCCAGCAGCTTAGGGGGGACCCCCGGGGAGCTGTTTTTT. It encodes CASSLGGTPGELFF.

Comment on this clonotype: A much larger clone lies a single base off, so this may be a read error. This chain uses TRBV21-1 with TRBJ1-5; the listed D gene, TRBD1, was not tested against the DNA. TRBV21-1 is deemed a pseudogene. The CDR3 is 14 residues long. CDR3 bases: TGTGCCAGCAGCGCCGGGACAGGTCCCGAGCCCCTGCATTTT. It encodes CASSAGTGPEPLHF.

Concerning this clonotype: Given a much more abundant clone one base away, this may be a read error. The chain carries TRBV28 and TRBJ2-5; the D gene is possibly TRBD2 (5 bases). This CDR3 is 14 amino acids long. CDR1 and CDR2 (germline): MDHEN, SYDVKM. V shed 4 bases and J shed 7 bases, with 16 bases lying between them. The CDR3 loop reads CASSSRGGRGTQYF. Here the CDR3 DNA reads TGTGCCAGCAGTTCTCGCGGCGGCCGGGGGACCCAGTACTTC.

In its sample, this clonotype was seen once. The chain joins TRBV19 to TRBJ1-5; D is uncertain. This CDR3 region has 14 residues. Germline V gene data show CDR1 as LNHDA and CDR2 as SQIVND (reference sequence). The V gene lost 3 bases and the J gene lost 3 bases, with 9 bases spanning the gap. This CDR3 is CASSIDTINQPQHF. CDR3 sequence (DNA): TGTGCCAGTAGTATCGACACCATCAATCAGCCCCAGCATTTT.

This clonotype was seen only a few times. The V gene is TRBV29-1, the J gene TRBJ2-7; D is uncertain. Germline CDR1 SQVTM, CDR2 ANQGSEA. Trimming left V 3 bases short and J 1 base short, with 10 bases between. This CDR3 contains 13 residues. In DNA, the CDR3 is TGCAGCGTTGACACCGCAGATTCCTACGAGCAGTACTTC. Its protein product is CSVDTADSYEQYF.

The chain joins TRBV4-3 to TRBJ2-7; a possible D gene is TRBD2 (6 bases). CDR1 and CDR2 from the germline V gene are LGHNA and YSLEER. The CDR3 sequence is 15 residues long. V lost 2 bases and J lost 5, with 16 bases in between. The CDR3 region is CASSQLAVSTNEQYF. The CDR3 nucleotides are TGCGCCAGCAGCCAATTAGCGGTGAGCACCAACGAGCAGTACTTC.

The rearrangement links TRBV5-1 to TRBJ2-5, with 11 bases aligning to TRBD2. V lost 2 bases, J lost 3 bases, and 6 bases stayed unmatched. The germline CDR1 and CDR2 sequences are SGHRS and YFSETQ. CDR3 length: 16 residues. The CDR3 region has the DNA TGCGCCAGCAGCTTAGAGGGGACTAGCGGAGAAGAGACCCAGTACTTC. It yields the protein CASSLEGTSGEETQYF.

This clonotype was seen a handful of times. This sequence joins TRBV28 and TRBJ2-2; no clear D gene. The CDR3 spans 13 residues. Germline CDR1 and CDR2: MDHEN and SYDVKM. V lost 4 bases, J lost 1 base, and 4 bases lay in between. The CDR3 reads CASSSRNTGELFF. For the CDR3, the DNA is TGTGCCAGCAGTTCCCGGAACACCGGGGAGCTGTTTTTT.

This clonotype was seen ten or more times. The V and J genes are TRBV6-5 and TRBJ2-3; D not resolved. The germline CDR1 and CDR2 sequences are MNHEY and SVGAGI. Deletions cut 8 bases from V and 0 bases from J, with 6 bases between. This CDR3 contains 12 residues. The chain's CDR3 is CASSGSTDTQYF. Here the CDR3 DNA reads TGTGCCAGCTCCGGAAGCACAGATACGCAGTATTTT.

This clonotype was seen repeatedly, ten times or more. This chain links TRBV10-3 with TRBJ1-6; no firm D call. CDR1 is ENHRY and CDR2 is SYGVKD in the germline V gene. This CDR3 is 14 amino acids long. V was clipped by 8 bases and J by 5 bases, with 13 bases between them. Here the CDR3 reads CAIGSGNNNSPLHF. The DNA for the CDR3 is TGTGCCATCGGCTCAGGCAACAATAATTCACCCCTCCACTTT.

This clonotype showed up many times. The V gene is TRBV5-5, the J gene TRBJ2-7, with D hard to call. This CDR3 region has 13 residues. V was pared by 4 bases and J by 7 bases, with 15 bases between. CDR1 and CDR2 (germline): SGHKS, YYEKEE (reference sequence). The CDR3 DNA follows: TGTGCCAGCAGCCCATCTTCTGGGCTAGAGCAGTACTTC. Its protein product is CASSPSSGLEQYF.

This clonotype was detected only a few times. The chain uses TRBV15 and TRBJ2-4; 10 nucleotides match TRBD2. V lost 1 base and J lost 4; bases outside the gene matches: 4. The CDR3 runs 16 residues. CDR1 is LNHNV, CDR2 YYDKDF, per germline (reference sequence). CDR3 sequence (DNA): TGTGCCACCAGCAGAGTACTAGCGGGGTGGAAAAACATTCAGTACTTC. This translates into CATSRVLAGWKNIQYF.